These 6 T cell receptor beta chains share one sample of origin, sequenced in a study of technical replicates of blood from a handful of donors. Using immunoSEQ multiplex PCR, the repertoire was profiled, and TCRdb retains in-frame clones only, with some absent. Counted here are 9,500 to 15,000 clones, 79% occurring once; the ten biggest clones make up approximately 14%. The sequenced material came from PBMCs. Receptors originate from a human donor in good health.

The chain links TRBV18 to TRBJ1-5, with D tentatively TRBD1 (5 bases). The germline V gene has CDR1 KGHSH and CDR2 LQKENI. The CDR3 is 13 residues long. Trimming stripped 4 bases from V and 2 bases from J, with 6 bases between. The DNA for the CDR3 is TGTGCCAGCTCACTACAGGGCAATCAGCCCCAGCATTTT. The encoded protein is CASSLQGNQPQHF.

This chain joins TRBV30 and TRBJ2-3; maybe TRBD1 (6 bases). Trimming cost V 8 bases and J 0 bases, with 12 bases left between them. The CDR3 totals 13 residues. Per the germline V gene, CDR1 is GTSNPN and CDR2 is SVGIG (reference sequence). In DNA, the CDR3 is TGTGCCGGGGACACCTATAGCACAGATACGCAGTATTTT. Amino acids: CAGDTYSTDTQYF.

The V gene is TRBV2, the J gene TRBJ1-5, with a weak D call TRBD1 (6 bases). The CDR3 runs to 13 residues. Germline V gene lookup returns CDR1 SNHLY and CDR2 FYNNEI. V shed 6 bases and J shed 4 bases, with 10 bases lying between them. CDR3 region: CASSGDTNQPQHF. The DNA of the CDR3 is TGTGCCAGCAGCGGGGACACGAATCAGCCCCAGCATTTT.

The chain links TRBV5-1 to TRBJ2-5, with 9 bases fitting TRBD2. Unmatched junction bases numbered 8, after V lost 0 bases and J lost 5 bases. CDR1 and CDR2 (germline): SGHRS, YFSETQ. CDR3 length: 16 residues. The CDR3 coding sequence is TGCGCCAGCAGCTTGGGTATGTCTAGCGGGAAGGAGACCCAGTACTTC. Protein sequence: CASSLGMSSGKETQYF.

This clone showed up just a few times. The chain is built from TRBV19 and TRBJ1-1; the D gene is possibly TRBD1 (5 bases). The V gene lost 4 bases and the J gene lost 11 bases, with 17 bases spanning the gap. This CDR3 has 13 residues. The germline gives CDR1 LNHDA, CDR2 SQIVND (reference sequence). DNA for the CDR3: TGTGCCAGTAGTACTCGCTCGGAGGGGTGGGCTTTCTTT. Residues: CASSTRSEGWAFF.

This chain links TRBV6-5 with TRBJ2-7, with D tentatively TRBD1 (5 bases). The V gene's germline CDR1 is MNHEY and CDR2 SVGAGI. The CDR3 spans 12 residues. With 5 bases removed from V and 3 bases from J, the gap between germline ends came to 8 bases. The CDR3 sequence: CASSLQGYEQYF. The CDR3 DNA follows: TGTGCCAGCAGTCTTCAGGGCTACGAGCAGTACTTC.